This TCR beta chain was captured by sequencing in a study of shared clonotypes between healthy human individuals. Assay execution proceeded at the deep level. Generated by immunoSEQ multiplex PCR, the TCRdb table keeps only in-frame clones and is missing some. This sample has about 2.4 million clones, with roughly 93% found just once. Into CD45RA+ naive and CD45RA-negative memory subsets, the CD4+ cells were split. Trimming left V 1 base short and J 0 bases short, with 12 bases between. The germline gives CDR1 SGHDN, CDR2 FVKESK. The CDR3 is 16 residues long. Remarks on this clone: Its antigen remains unknown.

Study outcomes and limitations: In the sorted subsets, rarefaction showed sequencing was incomplete despite large depth.

The receptor was isolated from a man aged 18 to 29 in good health. Some clones in this sample may be carry-over from other donors' samples. Sequenced sample: naive CD4+ T cells from PBMCs. Subset defined: CD45RA+ positively selected. The chain uses TRBV14 and TRBJ1-1; D may be TRBD1 (5 bases). The CDR3 reads CASSQGGGTMNTEAFF. DNA for the CDR3: TGTGCCAGCAGCCAAGGAGGAGGGACCATGAACACTGAAGCTTTCTTT.